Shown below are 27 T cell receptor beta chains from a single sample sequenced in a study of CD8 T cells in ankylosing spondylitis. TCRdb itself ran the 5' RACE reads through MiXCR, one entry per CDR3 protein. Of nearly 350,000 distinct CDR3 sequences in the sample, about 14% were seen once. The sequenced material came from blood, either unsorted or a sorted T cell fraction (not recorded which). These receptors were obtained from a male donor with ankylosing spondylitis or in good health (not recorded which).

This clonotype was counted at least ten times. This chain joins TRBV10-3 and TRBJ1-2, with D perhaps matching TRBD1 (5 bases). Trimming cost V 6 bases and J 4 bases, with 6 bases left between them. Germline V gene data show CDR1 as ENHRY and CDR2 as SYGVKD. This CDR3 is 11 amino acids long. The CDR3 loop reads CAIRDSYGYTF. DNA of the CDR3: TGTGCCATCAGAGACAGCTATGGCTACACCTTC.

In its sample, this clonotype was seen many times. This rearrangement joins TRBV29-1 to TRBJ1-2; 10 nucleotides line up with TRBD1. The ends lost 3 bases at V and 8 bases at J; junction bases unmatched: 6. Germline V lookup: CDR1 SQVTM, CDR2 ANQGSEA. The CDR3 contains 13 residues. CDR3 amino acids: CSVDVDRGGGYTF. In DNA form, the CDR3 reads TGCAGCGTTGATGTGGACAGGGGGGGAGGCTACACCTTC.

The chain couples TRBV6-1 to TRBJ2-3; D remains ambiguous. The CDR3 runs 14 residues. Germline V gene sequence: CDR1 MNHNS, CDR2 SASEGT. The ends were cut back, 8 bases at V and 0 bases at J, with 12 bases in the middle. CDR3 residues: CASHDGPSTDTQYF. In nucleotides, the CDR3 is TGTGCCAGCCACGACGGGCCTAGCACAGATACGCAGTATTTT.

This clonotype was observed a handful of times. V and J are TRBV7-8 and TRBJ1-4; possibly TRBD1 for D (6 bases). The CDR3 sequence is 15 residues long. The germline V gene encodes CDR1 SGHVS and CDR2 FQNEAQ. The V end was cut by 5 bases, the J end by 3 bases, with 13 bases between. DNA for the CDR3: TGTGCCAGCAGCCTCCCACAGGGTTCTAATGAAAAACTGTTTTTT. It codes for CASSLPQGSNEKLFF.

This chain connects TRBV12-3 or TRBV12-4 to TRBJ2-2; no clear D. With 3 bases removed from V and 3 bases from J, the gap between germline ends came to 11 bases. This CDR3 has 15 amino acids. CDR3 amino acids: CASSLGTVHTGELFF. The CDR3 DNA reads TGTGCCAGCAGTTTGGGTACGGTACACACCGGGGAGCTGTTTTTT.

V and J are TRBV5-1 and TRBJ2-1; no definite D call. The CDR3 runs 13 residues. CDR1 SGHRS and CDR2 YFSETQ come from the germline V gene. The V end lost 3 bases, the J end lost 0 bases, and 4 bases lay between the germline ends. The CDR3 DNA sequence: TGCGCCAGCAGCTGGACCTCCTACAATGAGCAGTTCTTC. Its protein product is CASSWTSYNEQFF.

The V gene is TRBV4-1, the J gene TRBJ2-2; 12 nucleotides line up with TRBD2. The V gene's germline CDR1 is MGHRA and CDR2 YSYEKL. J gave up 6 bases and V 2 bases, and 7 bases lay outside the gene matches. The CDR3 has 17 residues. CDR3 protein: CASSQRLAGGLAGELFF. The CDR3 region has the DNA TGCGCCAGCAGCCAACGGCTAGCGGGGGGGCTAGCCGGGGAGCTGTTTTTT.

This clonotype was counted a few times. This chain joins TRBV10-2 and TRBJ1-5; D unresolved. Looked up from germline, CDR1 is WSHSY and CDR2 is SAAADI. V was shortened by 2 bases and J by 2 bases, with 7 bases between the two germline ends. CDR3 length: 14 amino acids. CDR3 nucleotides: TGCGCCAGCAGTGAGGGATCGGGCAATCAGCCCCAGCATTTT. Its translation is CASSEGSGNQPQHF.

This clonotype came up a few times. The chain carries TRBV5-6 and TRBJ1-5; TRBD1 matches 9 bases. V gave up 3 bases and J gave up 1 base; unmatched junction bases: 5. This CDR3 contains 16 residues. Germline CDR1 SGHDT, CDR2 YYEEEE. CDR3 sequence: CASSSDRGKSNQPQHF. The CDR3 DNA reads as TGTGCCAGCAGCTCGGACAGGGGAAAAAGCAATCAGCCCCAGCATTTT.

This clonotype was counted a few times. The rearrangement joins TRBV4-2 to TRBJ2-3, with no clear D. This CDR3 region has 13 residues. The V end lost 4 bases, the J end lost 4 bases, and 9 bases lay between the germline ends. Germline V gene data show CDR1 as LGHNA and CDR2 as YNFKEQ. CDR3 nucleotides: TGTGCCAGCAGCCCCGAAGGCCCAGATACGCAGTATTTT. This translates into CASSPEGPDTQYF.

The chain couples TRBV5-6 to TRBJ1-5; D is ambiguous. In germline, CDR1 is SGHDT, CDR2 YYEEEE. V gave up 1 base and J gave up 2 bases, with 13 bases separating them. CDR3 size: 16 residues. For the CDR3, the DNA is TGTGCCAGCAGCTTGACAAGCGGCTGGGGCAATCAGCCCCAGCATTTT. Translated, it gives CASSLTSGWGNQPQHF.

CDR3 in amino acids: CASSPGTVYNEQFF. The CDR3 DNA follows: TGTGCCAGCTCACCCGGGACGGTATACAATGAGCAGTTCTTC. The chain carries TRBV18 and TRBJ2-1; D might be TRBD1 or TRBD2, each matching 5 bases. There are 14 residues in the CDR3. Germline values: CDR1 KGHSH, CDR2 LQKENI. V was pared by 3 bases and J by 4 bases, with 10 bases between.

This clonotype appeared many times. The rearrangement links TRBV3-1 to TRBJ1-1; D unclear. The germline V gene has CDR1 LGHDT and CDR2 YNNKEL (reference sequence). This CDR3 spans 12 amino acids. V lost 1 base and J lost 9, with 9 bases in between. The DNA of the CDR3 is TGTGCCAGCAGCCAAGTAACAGCTCAAGCTTTCTTT. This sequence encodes CASSQVTAQAFF.

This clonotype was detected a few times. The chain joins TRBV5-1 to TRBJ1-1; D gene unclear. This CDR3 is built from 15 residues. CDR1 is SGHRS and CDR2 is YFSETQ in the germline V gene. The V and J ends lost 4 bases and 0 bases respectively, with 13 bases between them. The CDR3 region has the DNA TGCGCCAGCAGCCGCGGTGTAAGCATGAACACTGAAGCTTTCTTT. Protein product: CASSRGVSMNTEAFF. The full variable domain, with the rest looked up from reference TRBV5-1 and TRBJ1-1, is KAGVTQTPRYLIKTRGQQVTLSCSPISGHRSVSWYQQTPGQGLQFLFEYFSETQRNKGNFPGRFSGRQFSNSRSEMNVSTLELGDSALYLCASSRGVSMNTEAFFGQGTRLTVV.

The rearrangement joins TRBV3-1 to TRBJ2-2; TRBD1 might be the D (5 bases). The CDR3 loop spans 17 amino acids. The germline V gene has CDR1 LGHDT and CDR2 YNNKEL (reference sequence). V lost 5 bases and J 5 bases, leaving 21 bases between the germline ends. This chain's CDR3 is CASSTSSTDQGTGELFF. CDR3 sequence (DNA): TGTGCCAGCAGCACCTCATCGACAGACCAGGGAACCGGGGAGCTGTTTTTT.

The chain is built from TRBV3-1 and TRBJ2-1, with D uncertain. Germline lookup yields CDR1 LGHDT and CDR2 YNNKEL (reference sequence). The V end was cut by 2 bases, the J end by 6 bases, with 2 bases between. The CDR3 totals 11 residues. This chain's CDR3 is CASSQLNEQFF. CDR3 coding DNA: TGTGCCAGCAGCCAACTCAATGAGCAGTTCTTC.

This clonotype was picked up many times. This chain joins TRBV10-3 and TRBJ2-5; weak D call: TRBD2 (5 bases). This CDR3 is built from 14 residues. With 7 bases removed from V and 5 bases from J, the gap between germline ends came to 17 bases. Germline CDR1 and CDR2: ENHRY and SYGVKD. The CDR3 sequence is CAIKGERDWETQYF. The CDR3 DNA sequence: TGTGCCATCAAAGGAGAACGGGATTGGGAGACCCAGTACTTC.

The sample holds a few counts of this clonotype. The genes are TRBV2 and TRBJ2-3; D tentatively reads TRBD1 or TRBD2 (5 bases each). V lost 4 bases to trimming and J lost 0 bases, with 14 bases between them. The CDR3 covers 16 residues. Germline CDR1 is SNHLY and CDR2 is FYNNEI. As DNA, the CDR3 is TGTGCCAGCAGTGCGATGTCCGGGACCAGCACAGATACGCAGTATTTT. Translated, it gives CASSAMSGTSTDTQYF.

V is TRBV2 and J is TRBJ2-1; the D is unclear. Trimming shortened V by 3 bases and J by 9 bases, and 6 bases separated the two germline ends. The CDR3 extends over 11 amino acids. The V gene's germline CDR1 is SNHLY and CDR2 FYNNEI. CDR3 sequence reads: CASSDRSEQFF. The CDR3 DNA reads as TGTGCCAGCAGTGACAGGAGTGAGCAGTTCTTC.

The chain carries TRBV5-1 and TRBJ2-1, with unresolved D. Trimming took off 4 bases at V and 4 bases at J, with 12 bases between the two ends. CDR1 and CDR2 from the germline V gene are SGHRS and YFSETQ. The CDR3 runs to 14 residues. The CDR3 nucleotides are TGCGCCAGCAGCCTCGACGTCCCTTACAATGAGCAGTTCTTC. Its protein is CASSLDVPYNEQFF.

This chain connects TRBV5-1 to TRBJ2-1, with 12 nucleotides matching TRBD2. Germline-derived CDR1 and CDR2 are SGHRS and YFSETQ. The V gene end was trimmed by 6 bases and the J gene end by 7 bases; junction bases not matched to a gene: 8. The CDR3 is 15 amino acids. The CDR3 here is CASTPTSGSQNEQFF. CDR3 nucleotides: TGCGCCAGCACCCCGACTAGCGGGAGTCAGAATGAGCAGTTCTTC.

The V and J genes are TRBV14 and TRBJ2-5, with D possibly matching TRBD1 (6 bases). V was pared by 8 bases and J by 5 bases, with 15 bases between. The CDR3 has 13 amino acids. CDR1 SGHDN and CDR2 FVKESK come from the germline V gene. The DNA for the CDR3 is TGTGCCAGCTACGGGACATGGGAGGAGACCCAGTACTTC. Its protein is CASYGTWEETQYF.

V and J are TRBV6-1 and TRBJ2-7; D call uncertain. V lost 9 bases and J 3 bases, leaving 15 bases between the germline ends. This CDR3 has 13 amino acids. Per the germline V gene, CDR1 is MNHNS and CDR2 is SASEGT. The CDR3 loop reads CARVRKSSYEQYF. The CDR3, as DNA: TGTGCCAGGGTCCGCAAGAGTAGCTACGAGCAGTACTTC.

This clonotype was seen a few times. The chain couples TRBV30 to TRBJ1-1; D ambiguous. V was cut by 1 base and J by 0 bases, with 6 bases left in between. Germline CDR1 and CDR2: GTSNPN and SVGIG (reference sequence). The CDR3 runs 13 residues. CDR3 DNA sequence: TGTGCCTGGAGTGACGGAGTGAACACTGAAGCTTTCTTT. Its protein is CAWSDGVNTEAFF.

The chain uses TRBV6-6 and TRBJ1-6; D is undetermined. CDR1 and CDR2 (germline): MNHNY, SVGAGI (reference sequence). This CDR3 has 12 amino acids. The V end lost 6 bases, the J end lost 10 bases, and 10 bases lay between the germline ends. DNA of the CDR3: TGTGCCAGCAGAGAAGAAGGATCACCCCTCCACTTT. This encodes CASREEGSPLHF.

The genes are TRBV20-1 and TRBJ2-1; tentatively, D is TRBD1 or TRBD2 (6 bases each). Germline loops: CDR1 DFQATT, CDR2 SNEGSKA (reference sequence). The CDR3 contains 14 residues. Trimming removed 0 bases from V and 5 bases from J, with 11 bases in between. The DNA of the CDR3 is TGCAGTGCTAGAGACCTAAGGGGGGACAATGAGCAGTTCTTC. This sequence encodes CSARDLRGDNEQFF.

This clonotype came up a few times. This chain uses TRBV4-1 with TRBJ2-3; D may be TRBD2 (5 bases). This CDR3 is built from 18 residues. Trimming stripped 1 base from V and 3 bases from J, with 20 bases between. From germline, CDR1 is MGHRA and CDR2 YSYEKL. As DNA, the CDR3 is TGCGCCAGCAGCCAAGCCCCCTTACTAGGCCCAGGTACAGATACGCAGTATTTT. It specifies CASSQAPLLGPGTDTQYF.